This T cell receptor beta chain appears in the sequencing data of a study of identical twins. Overall study results and limits: Interpretation of the results relied on cross-sectional statistical analysis and not on following the same donors. Excess sharing by twins proved weaker in beta out-of-frame sequences. The more abundant beta clonotypes in cord blood had fewer insertions, and memory repertoires did not show this.

cDNA carried unique molecular identifiers, and a universal primer site was added by template switching. TCRdb processed the 5' RACE reads anew with MiXCR; each CDR3 protein has one entry. The repertoire holds 420,000 or so distinct CDR3 sequences, around 18% seen once, with 10% to 15% in the top ten. The CDR3 is 16 amino acids. Trimming cost V 3 bases and J 2 bases, with 17 bases left between them. CDR1 is MNHNS and CDR2 is SASEGT in the germline V gene. This clonotype was seen only a few times. What it recognizes is unknown. The material sequenced was naive T cells sorted from blood. V usage is TRBV6-1 and J usage is TRBJ2-7, with D possibly matching TRBD2 (6 bases). The receptor comes from a man aged 50 or older in good health. The CDR3 here is CASSDYPGATPYEQYF. CDR3 bases: TGTGCCAGCAGTGATTACCCGGGAGCTACTCCCTACGAGCAGTACTTC.